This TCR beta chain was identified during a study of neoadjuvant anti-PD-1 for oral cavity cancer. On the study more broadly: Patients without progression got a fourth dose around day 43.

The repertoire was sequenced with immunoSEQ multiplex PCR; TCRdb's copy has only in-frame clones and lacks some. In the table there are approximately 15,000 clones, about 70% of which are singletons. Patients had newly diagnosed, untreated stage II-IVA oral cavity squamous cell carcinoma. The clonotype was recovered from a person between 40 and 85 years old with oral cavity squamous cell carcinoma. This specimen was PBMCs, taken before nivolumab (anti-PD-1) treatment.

The CDR3 region has the DNA TGTGCCAGCAGCGAGAGTTGGAATCAGCCCCAGCATTTT. It codes for CASSESWNQPQHF. This chain joins TRBV7-3 and TRBJ1-5; no firm D call. Germline V lookup: CDR1 SGHTA, CDR2 FQGTGA. The CDR3 is 13 residues long. Between the trimmed V and J ends, which lost 5 bases and 4 bases, there was a span of 9 bases. The full variable domain, completed using reference TRBV7-3 and TRBJ1-5, is GAGVSQTPSNKVTEKGKYVELRCDPISGHTALYWYRQSLGQGPEFLIYFQGTGAADDSGLPNDRFFAVRPEGSVSTLKIQRTERGDSAVYLCASSESWNQPQHFGDGTRLSIL.